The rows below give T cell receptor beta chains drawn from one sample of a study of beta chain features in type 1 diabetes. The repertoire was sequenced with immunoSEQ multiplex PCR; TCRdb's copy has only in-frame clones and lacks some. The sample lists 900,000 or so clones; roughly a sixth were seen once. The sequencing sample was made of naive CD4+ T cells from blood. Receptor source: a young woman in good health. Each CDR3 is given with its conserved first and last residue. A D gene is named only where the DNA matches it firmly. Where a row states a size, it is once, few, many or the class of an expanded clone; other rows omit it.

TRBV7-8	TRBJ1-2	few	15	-	TGTGCCAGCAGCTTAGAATTAGGACACCAATATGGCTACACCTTC	CASSLELGHQYGYTF
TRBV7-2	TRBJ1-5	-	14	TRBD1	TGTGCCAGCAGCAGGGGGCAGGGAGTGGCGCCCCAGCATTTT	CASSRGQGVAPQHF
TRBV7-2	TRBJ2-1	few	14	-	TGTGCCAGCAGCCGGGTGGGCGGTAACGATGAGCAGTTCTTC	CASSRVGGNDEQFF
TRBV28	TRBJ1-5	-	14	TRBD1	TGTGCCAGCAGTTTCGGGACAGGGCGGTGGGCCCAGCATTTT	CASSFGTGRWAQHF
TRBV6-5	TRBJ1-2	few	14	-	TGTGCCAGCAGTTTAAACATGGGAAACTATGGCTACACCTTC	CASSLNMGNYGYTF
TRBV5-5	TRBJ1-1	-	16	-	TGTGCCAGCAGCATAAGACAGGTAACCTTTGGCACTGAAGCTTTCTTT	CASSIRQVTFGTEAFF
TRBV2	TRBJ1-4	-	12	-	TGTGCCAGCAGTGTCCCCTTTGGAAGGGCGTTTTTT	CASSVPFGRAFF
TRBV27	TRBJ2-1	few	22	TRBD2	TGTGCCAGCAGTTTAGAGGGCAGGGTATTCAGTAGGAGCGGGAGGACCTACAATGAGCAGTTCTTC	CASSLEGRVFSRSGRTYNEQFF
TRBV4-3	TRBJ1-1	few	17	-	TGCGCCAGCAGCCAAGAAAATCTCAGCGATAGGAACACTGAAGCTTTCTTT	CASSQENLSDRNTEAFF
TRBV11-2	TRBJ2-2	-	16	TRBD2	TGTGCCAGCAGTTCTTACAGAGGGAGGGAGGTCGGGGAGCTGTTTTTT	CASSSYRGREVGELFF
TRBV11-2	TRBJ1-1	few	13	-	TGTGCCAGCAGCTTAGATTTGTGGTCGGGAGCTTTCTTT	CASSLDLWSGAFF
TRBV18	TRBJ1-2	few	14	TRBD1	TGTGCCAGCTCACCCTCGGACAGGGACTATGGCTACACCTTC	CASSPSDRDYGYTF
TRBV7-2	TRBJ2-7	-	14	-	TGTGCCAGCAGCCTAGGACGGTCCTCCTACGAGCAGTACTTC	CASSLGRSSYEQYF
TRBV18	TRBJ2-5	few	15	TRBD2	TGTGCCAGCTCACCTTCGGGACTACCTTTGGAGACCCAGTACTTC	CASSPSGLPLETQYF
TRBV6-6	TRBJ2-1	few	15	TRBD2	TGTGCCAGCAGTGTCGGACTAGCGGGAGGCAGAGAGCAGTTCTTC	CASSVGLAGGREQFF
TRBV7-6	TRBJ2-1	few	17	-	TGTGCCAGCAGCTTAGGTCCTGGCGGAGTCTCCTACAATGAGCAGTTCTTC	CASSLGPGGVSYNEQFF
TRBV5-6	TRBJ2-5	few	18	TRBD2	TGTGCCAGCAGCTTGTGGGGTAGGAGCGGGAGGAACCAAGAGACCCAGTACTTC	CASSLWGRSGRNQETQYF
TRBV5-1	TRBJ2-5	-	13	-	TGCGCCAGCAGCTTTGGGACCCAAGAGACCCAGTACTTC	CASSFGTQETQYF
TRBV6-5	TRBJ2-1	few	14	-	TGTGCCAGCAGCCTGGGATCGTTTCCGGGGGAGCAGTTCTTC	CASSLGSFPGEQFF
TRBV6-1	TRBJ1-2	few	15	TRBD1	TGTGCCAGCAGAAGACCGGGACAGGTTAACTATGGCTACACCTTC	CASRRPGQVNYGYTF
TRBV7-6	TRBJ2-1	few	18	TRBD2	TGTGCCAGCAGCAACGTCCTGACTAGCGGGAGGGCCCGGAATGAGCAGTTCTTC	CASSNVLTSGRARNEQFF
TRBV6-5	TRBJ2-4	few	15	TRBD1	TGTGCCAGCAGCGGATCCGGGACAGCAAAAACGATTCAGTACTTC	CASSGSGTAKTIQYF
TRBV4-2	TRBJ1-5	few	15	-	TGTGCCAGCAGCCAAGATTTCTCGGGTAATCAGCCCCAGCATTTT	CASSQDFSGNQPQHF
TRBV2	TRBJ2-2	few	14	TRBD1	TGTGCCACCCAGGGACAGGGGGCCATCGGGGAGCTGTTTTTT	CATQGQGAIGELFF
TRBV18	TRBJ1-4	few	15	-	TGTGCCAGCTCACCGACAAGCTCCAGGAGTGAAAAACTGTTTTTT	CASSPTSSRSEKLFF
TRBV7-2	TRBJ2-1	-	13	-	TGTGCCAGCAGCTCAACTAGCTTTGTTGAGCAGTTCTTC	CASSSTSFVEQFF
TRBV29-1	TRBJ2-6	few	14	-	TGCAGCGTTGAACAGGGTACTGGGGCCAACGTCCTGACTTTC	CSVEQGTGANVLTF
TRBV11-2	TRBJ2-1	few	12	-	TGTGCCAGCGGGAGGAGAATCAATGAGCAGTTCTTC	CASGRRINEQFF
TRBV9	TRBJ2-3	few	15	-	TGTGCCAGCAGCGGGGATATCGGGGCGATTCATACGCAGTATTTT	CASSGDIGAIHTQYF
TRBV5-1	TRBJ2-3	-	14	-	TGCGCCAGCAGCTTGGTTCCGGTACGGGATACGCAGTATTTT	CASSLVPVRDTQYF
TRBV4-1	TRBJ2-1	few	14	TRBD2	TGCGCCAGCAGCCAAGTAGGGGAGGGGCATGAGCAGTTCTTC	CASSQVGEGHEQFF
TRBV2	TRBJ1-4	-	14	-	TGTGCCAGCAGTGGAAACCGCCACGGTGAAAAACTGTTTTTT	CASSGNRHGEKLFF
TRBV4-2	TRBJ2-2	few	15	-	TGTGCCAGCAGCCGCAACATTGGGGGATCCGGGGAGCTGTTTTTT	CASSRNIGGSGELFF
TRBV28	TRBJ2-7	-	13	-	TGTGCCAGCAGTTACACAGGGTTCTACGAGCAGTACTTC	CASSYTGFYEQYF
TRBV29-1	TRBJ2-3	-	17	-	TGCAGCGTTGATCCAGCGTTTGGGGGTGTAAAAACAGATACGCAGTATTTT	CSVDPAFGGVKTDTQYF
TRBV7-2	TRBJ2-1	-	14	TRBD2	TGTGCCAGCAGCTTAGTGACTAGCGGAAATGAGCAGTTCTTC	CASSLVTSGNEQFF
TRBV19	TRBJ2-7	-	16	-	TGTGCCAGTAGTATGAATGGGCAGCCAAGTGGGTACGAGCAGTACTTC	CASSMNGQPSGYEQYF
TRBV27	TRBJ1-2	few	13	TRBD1	TGTGCCAGCAGGGCAGGGGGGACCTATGGCTACACCTTC	CASRAGGTYGYTF
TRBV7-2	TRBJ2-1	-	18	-	TGTGCCAGCAGCTTAGAAACTTTTCGACGGAGCTCCTACAATGAGCAGTTCTTC	CASSLETFRRSSYNEQFF
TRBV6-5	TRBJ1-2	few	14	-	TGTGCCAGCAGTTACTCTGGGTGGGACTATGGCTACACCTTC	CASSYSGWDYGYTF
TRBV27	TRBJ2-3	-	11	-	TGTGCCAGCAGGGGCACAGATACGCAGTATTTT	CASRGTDTQYF
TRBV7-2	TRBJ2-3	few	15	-	TGTGCCAGCAGCTTAGATGGGGGGAAGACAGATACGCAGTATTTT	CASSLDGGKTDTQYF